The 22 T cell receptor beta chains reported below all come from one sample, sequenced in a study of blood T cells in healthy people across ages. PCR was performed a second time for about 6 to 12 cycles using a sample-barcoded 5' primer and a J-beta primer mix. From the 5' RACE reads, TCRdb called clonotypes with MiXCR, one entry per CDR3 protein. The table has around 1.5 million distinct CDR3 sequences, 55% to 75% seen once; the top ten hold 6.5% to 8%. What was sequenced was blood. These receptors were collected from a man younger than 35 in good health.

This sequence joins TRBV27 and TRBJ1-5, with D maybe TRBD1 (5 bases). The CDR3 runs 17 residues. V was clipped by 3 bases and J by 0 bases, with 15 bases between them. The germline V gene encodes CDR1 MNHEY and CDR2 SMNVEV (reference sequence). This CDR3 reads CASSLSGFPYSNQPQHF. For the CDR3, the DNA is TGTGCCAGCAGTTTGTCAGGGTTCCCTTATAGCAATCAGCCCCAGCATTTT.

This sequence joins TRBV13 and TRBJ1-4; TRBD1 agrees at 9 bases. This CDR3 is built from 17 residues. With 0 bases clipped from V and 7 bases from J, the junction kept 9 bases outside the gene matches. Germline V gene sequence: CDR1 PRHDT, CDR2 FYEKMQ (reference sequence). CDR3 protein: CASSLGPGTGNSEKLFF. CDR3 coding DNA: TGTGCCAGCAGCTTAGGCCCCGGGACAGGGAATAGTGAAAAACTGTTTTTT. Filled out from reference TRBV13 and TRBJ1-4, the complete variable domain reads AAGVIQSPRHLIKEKRETATLKCYPIPRHDTVYWYQQGPGQDPQFLISFYEKMQSDKGSIPDRFSAQQFSDYHSELNMSSLELGDSALYFCASSLGPGTGNSEKLFFGSGTQLSVL.

A few counts support this clonotype. This chain connects TRBV10-1 to TRBJ2-1; the match to TRBD2 covers 8 bases. Germline V gene sequence: CDR1 WNHNN, CDR2 SYGVQD (reference sequence). The CDR3 is 16 residues long. J was trimmed by 6 bases and V by 5 bases; bases with no gene match: 12. The CDR3 DNA follows: TGCGCCAGCAGTCCGGTCCTAGCGGGTCCCCTCAATGAGCAGTTCTTC. Translating it yields CASSPVLAGPLNEQFF.

The V gene is TRBV7-9, the J gene TRBJ2-5; the D gene could be TRBD1 or TRBD2 (6 bases each). V dropped 5 bases and J dropped 0 bases, with 28 bases sitting between them. Germline CDR1 SEHNR, CDR2 FQNEAQ (reference sequence). The CDR3 is 20 amino acids. CDR3 loop: CASSPSFQAWRGTYQETQYF. CDR3 nucleotides: TGTGCCAGCAGCCCGAGTTTCCAGGCTTGGAGGGGGACGTACCAAGAGACCCAGTACTTC.

This chain uses TRBV11-2 with TRBJ2-1; TRBD2 matches at 11 bases. The junction had 12 bases not matched to a gene; V was cut back by 5 bases and J by 9 bases. The germline V gene encodes CDR1 SGHAT and CDR2 FQNNGV. The CDR3 loop spans 16 amino acids. CDR3 sequence: CASSLLAGEAASEQFF. The CDR3 DNA reads as TGTGCCAGCAGCCTACTAGCGGGAGAAGCGGCGAGTGAGCAGTTCTTC.

This clonotype was detected once. This rearrangement joins TRBV11-1 to TRBJ2-5; no clear D. The germline V and J ends were trimmed by 5 bases and 1 base, with 14 bases remaining between them. Per the germline V gene, CDR1 is SGHAT and CDR2 is FQDESV (reference sequence). The CDR3 sequence is 15 residues long. The CDR3 spells CASSPRGTIQETQYF. Here the CDR3 DNA reads TGTGCCAGCAGCCCCAGAGGCACGATCCAAGAGACCCAGTACTTC.

This chain joins TRBV5-1 and TRBJ1-2, with D perhaps TRBD1 (5 bases). CDR1 is SGHRS, CDR2 YFSETQ, per germline. Trimming left V 0 bases short and J 6 bases short, with 12 bases between. CDR3 length: 14 residues. CDR3 in amino acids: CASSLGDLGDGYTF. The DNA for the CDR3 is TGCGCCAGCAGCTTGGGCGATTTGGGGGATGGCTACACCTTC.

V usage is TRBV7-6 and J usage is TRBJ2-1; 10 bases map to TRBD2. Germline-derived CDR1 and CDR2 are SGHVS and FNYEAQ. CDR3 length: 16 residues. Trimming removed 3 bases from V and 6 bases from J; junction bases left unmatched: 8. In DNA form, the CDR3 reads TGTGCCAGCAGCTTGTTCGGGACTAGCGAATTCAATGAGCAGTTCTTC. It yields the protein CASSLFGTSEFNEQFF.

This clonotype was found a few times. The rearrangement joins TRBV11-2 to TRBJ2-3; D is undetermined. The V gene's germline CDR1 is SGHAT and CDR2 FQNNGV. V lost 1 base, J lost 10 bases, and 12 bases lay in between. The CDR3 loop spans 13 amino acids. The CDR3 DNA reads TGTGCCAGCAGCTTAGCGCTCGCCGATCCGCAGTATTTT. This translates into CASSLALADPQYF.

The V gene is TRBV21-1, the J gene TRBJ1-4. TRBV21-1 has pseudogene status. This CDR3 region has 14 residues. The CDR3 protein is CASSKAGRAEKLFF. The CDR3, as DNA: TGTGCCAGCAGCAAAGCGGGCAGGGCCGAAAAACTGTTTTTT.

The chain is built from TRBV5-6 and TRBJ2-1; the match to TRBD2 covers 7 bases. The CDR3 loop spans 13 amino acids. Germline V gene lookup returns CDR1 SGHDT and CDR2 YYEEEE. J was trimmed by 5 bases and V by 3 bases; bases with no gene match: 2. The CDR3: CASSSAGDNEQFF. In DNA form, the CDR3 reads TGTGCCAGCAGCTCGGCGGGGGACAATGAGCAGTTCTTC.

The gene calls are TRBV3-1 and TRBJ1-2; unclear D gene. The CDR3 runs 14 residues. Trimming removed 0 bases at V and 8 bases at J, with 13 bases between. The V gene's germline CDR1 is LGHDT and CDR2 YNNKEL (reference sequence). The CDR3 spells CASSQDGRVNGYTF. In DNA, the CDR3 is TGTGCCAGCAGCCAAGATGGCCGGGTTAACGGCTACACCTTC.

As regards this clonotype: One junction end does not reproduce the germline sequence, and a read error may be involved. The CDR3 DNA sequence: TGTAGTGCTGGACAGGGTTTCGGCTACACCTTC. Protein sequence: CSAGQGFGYTF. V is TRBV20-1 and J is TRBJ1-2; 8 bases agree with TRBD1. Germline assignment: CDR1 DFQATT and CDR2 SNEGSKA (reference sequence). The CDR3 length is 11 residues.

This clonotype was observed a handful of times. The chain uses TRBV29-1 and TRBJ2-7; tentatively, D is TRBD1 or TRBD2 (5 bases each). The CDR3 is 13 residues long. Trimming took off 6 bases at V and 2 bases at J, with 14 bases between the two ends. CDR1 is SQVTM, CDR2 ANQGSEA, per germline. The CDR3 is CSVAEDRAYEQYF. The CDR3 bases are TGCAGCGTAGCGGAAGACAGAGCCTACGAGCAGTACTTC.

The rearrangement joins TRBV4-1 to TRBJ2-1; 7 bases fit TRBD2. This CDR3 is 14 amino acids long. The V and J ends lost 1 base and 8 bases, in that order; junction bases with no gene match: 5. In germline, CDR1 is MGHRA, CDR2 YSYEKL. The CDR3 bases are TGCGCCAGCAGCCAAGGTTTTCGGGGGGATGAGCAGTTCTTC. Protein: CASSQGFRGDEQFF.

In this sample, this clonotype turned up a few times. The chain is built from TRBV20-1 and TRBJ1-1; 7 bases match TRBD1. The CDR3 consists of 17 residues. V was pared by 2 bases and J by 1 base, with 13 bases of the junction left unmatched. Germline V lookup: CDR1 DFQATT, CDR2 SNEGSKA (reference sequence). CDR3 bases: TGCAGTGCTAGAAAGGGTACAGGGGCGCCGGGGAACACTGAAGCTTTCTTT. Translation: CSARKGTGAPGNTEAFF.

The rearrangement joins TRBV7-9 to TRBJ1-2; 9 bases align to TRBD1. The ends lost 3 bases at V and 6 bases at J; junction bases unmatched: 5. Germline V gene data show CDR1 as SEHNR and CDR2 as FQNEAQ (reference sequence). The CDR3 is 14 residues long. CDR3 DNA sequence: TGTGCCAGCAGCTTCGGGGGACAGGGTCATGGCTACACCTTC. Its protein is CASSFGGQGHGYTF.

The CDR3: CSAVLLEVRADTQYF. The CDR3 nucleotides read TGCAGTGCCGTGCTACTAGAAGTAAGGGCAGATACGCAGTATTTT. This chain uses TRBV20-1 with TRBJ2-3; D may be TRBD2 (5 bases). Germline CDR1 reads DFQATT; CDR2 reads SNEGSKA (reference sequence). This CDR3 is built from 15 residues. V lost 6 bases to trimming and J lost 4 bases, with 20 bases between them.

The chain couples TRBV29-1 to TRBJ1-1, with D perhaps TRBD1 (5 bases). The germline V gene encodes CDR1 SQVTM and CDR2 ANQGSEA. The V end was cut by 2 bases, the J end by 10 bases, with 11 bases between. This CDR3 contains 11 residues. Here the CDR3 reads CSVEKVGGAFF. The CDR3 nucleotides read TGCAGCGTTGAAAAGGTTGGGGGAGCTTTCTTT.

This chain links TRBV6-2 or TRBV6-3 with TRBJ2-2; TRBD2 aligns across 11 bases. The CDR3 sequence is 17 residues long. V shed 3 bases and J 2 bases; nucleotides not matched to a gene: 5. Germline assignment: CDR1 MNHEY and CDR2 SVGEGT. CDR3 coding DNA: TGTGCCAGCAGTTATAGTAGCGGGAGGGCCAACACCGGGGAGCTGTTTTTT. The encoded protein is CASSYSSGRANTGELFF.

This clonotype was picked up a small number of times. The chain couples TRBV10-3 to TRBJ2-3, with D uncertain. Germline V gene sequence: CDR1 ENHRY, CDR2 SYGVKD. Trimming shortened V by 1 base and J by 6 bases, and 17 bases separated the two germline ends. This CDR3 is built from 16 residues. The CDR3 sequence: CAISEYKGSTRDTQYF. For the CDR3, the DNA is TGTGCCATCAGTGAGTACAAGGGCTCGACCAGGGATACGCAGTATTTT.

This clonotype was recorded only once. The CDR3 region is CASSDPRREQYF. CDR3 in DNA: TGTGCCAGCAGTGACCCAAGGAGGGAGCAGTACTTC. The V gene is TRBV27, the J gene TRBJ2-7, with D possibly being TRBD2 (5 bases). The CDR3 extends over 12 amino acids. From germline, CDR1 is MNHEY and CDR2 SMNVEV (reference sequence). Trimming left V 5 bases short and J 7 bases short, with 12 bases between.